The 27 T cell receptor beta chains listed next were all sequenced from one sample in a study of shared clonotypes between healthy human individuals. Generated by immunoSEQ multiplex PCR, the TCRdb table keeps only in-frame clones and is missing some. Among about 2.2 million clones listed, 85% to 95% were seen once. Naive CD8 cells were CD45RO-negative, positively selected for CCR7, excluding terminally differentiated effector memory CD45RA+ cells. The sequencing sample was made of naive CD8+ T cells from PBMCs. Receptors originate from a man between 18 and 29 years old in good health. Some clones in this sample may be carry-over from other donors' samples.

V is TRBV29-1 and J is TRBJ2-1; D remains unclear. The CDR3 is 16 residues long. Trimming cost V 3 bases and J 0 bases, with 15 bases left between them. CDR1 is SQVTM and CDR2 is ANQGSEA in the germline V gene. Here the CDR3 DNA reads TGCAGCGTTGACTTCCGGGCATTCAGCTCCTACAATGAGCAGTTCTTC. Encoded protein: CSVDFRAFSSYNEQFF.

The chain employs TRBV9 and TRBJ2-1; a weak D match, TRBD2 (5 bases). Trimming stripped 3 bases from V and 6 bases from J, with 10 bases between. CDR1 is SGDLS and CDR2 is YYNGEE in the germline V gene. The CDR3 totals 13 residues. The CDR3 DNA is TGTGCCAGCAGCGGGACTCGGGGCAATGAGCAGTTCTTC. It is translated as CASSGTRGNEQFF.

This chain uses TRBV27 with TRBJ2-7; 10 bases line up with TRBD2. This CDR3 is built from 13 residues. The germline CDR1 and CDR2 sequences are MNHEY and SMNVEV (reference sequence). V lost 8 bases to trimming and J lost 1 base; unmatched junction nucleotides: 2. CDR3 sequence: CASGLAVSYEQYF. Written as DNA, the CDR3 is TGTGCCAGCGGACTAGCGGTGTCCTACGAGCAGTACTTC.

In DNA, the CDR3 is TGTGCCAGCAGCCCTGAGAGGACAGGGATTGCCGAGCAGTACTTC. Residues: CASSPERTGIAEQYF. The chain is built from TRBV7-8 and TRBJ2-7, with 8 bases aligning to TRBD1. With 5 bases clipped from V and 6 bases from J, the junction kept 12 bases outside the gene matches. The CDR3 length is 15 residues. In germline, CDR1 is SGHVS, CDR2 FQNEAQ.

As to this clone: Other DNA variants within this sample encode the same CDR3. The rearrangement uses TRBV15 and TRBJ2-7, with 11 bases identical to TRBD2. The V and J ends lost 2 bases and 4 bases, in that order; junction bases with no gene match: 1. Per the germline V gene, CDR1 is LNHNV and CDR2 is YYDKDF (reference sequence). This CDR3 contains 14 residues. CDR3: CATSRTSGSYEQYF. The CDR3 nucleotides read TGTGCCACCAGCAGAACTAGCGGGAGTTACGAGCAGTACTTC.

The rearrangement uses TRBV27 and TRBJ1-4; perhaps TRBD1 as D (6 bases). This CDR3 region has 19 residues. Germline V gene data show CDR1 as MNHEY and CDR2 as SMNVEV (reference sequence). V lost 8 bases and J lost 8, with 33 bases in between. CDR3 nucleotides: TGTGCCAGCGGGGGGGGTCCCCTCGGGCCTCCGGGGGCCGGAGAAAAACTGTTTTTT. Protein: CASGGGPLGPPGAGEKLFF.

This clone was detected once. CDR3 protein: CASSLSPRISTDTQYF. The CDR3 DNA reads TGTGCCAGCAGCTTGTCCCCCCGGATTAGCACAGATACGCAGTATTTT. The V and J genes are TRBV5-4 and TRBJ2-3; D is unclear. Looked up from germline, CDR1 is SGHNT and CDR2 is YYREEE (reference sequence). This CDR3 is built from 16 residues. Trimming took 1 base from V and 0 from J, leaving 12 bases between them.

Turning to this clone: The sample contains more than one DNA sequence encoding this CDR3. V gene TRBV6-5 combines with J gene TRBJ1-1; D gene ambiguous. This CDR3 is 15 amino acids long. Trimming left V 0 bases short and J 0 bases short, with 8 bases between. Germline values: CDR1 MNHEY, CDR2 SVGAGI. CDR3 DNA sequence: TGTGCCAGCAGTTACTCGGAGGGAATGAACACTGAAGCTTTCTTT. Its protein is CASSYSEGMNTEAFF.

This clone was counted a few times. The rearrangement joins TRBV6-1 to TRBJ1-1; D is unclear. Germline V gene sequence: CDR1 MNHNS, CDR2 SASEGT. V was shortened by 2 bases and J by 0 bases, with 7 bases between the two germline ends. The length of the CDR3 is 14 residues. The CDR3 reads CASSEQDLNTEAFF. CDR3 coding DNA: TGTGCCAGCAGTGAACAGGACTTGAACACTGAAGCTTTCTTT.

On this clone: The junction differs from germline at one of its ends, possibly a read error. The chain joins TRBV9 to TRBJ2-3; 9 bases line up with TRBD2. The germline V gene has CDR1 SGDLS and CDR2 YYNGEE. The CDR3 extends over 15 amino acids. DNA of the CDR3: TGTGCCAGCAGCGCGACCGGGACTAGCAAAGATACGCAGTATTTT. Translation gives CASSATGTSKDTQYF.

The chain has TRBV27 and TRBJ2-1; 10 bases are a match to TRBD2. The CDR3 runs 17 residues. Unmatched junction bases numbered 13, after V lost 5 bases and J lost 6 bases. The germline V gene has CDR1 MNHEY and CDR2 SMNVEV (reference sequence). Here the CDR3 DNA reads TGTGCCAGCAGTCCCCTAACCCCAGCGGGAGGGCCCAATGAGCAGTTCTTC. It encodes CASSPLTPAGGPNEQFF.

This clone has a handful of counts. The rearrangement links TRBV25-1 to TRBJ1-1; D not certain. CDR1 MGHDK and CDR2 SYGVNS come from the germline V gene. Trimming took off 9 bases at V and 1 base at J, with 12 bases between the two ends. The CDR3 covers 13 residues. The CDR3 DNA reads as TGTGCCAGTGACTCGGGGTCGAACACTGAAGCTTTCTTT. Translating gives CASDSGSNTEAFF.

J is TRBJ2-5 and V is TRBV29-1; D gene uncertain. The V end lost 7 bases, the J end lost 4 bases, and 13 bases lay between the germline ends. The CDR3 sequence is 12 residues long. Germline CDR1 is SQVTM and CDR2 is ANQGSEA. The CDR3 here is CSAAPPGETQYF. CDR3 coding DNA: TGCAGCGCCGCACCCCCCGGAGAGACCCAGTACTTC.

The rearrangement uses TRBV27 and TRBJ2-7; 10 bases are a match to TRBD1. Trimming cost V 4 bases and J 6 bases; bases outside gene matches: 0. Germline lookup yields CDR1 MNHEY and CDR2 SMNVEV (reference sequence). The CDR3 spans 12 residues. CDR3 bases: TGTGCCAGCAGTTGGACAGGGGGCGAGCAGTACTTC. This gives the protein CASSWTGGEQYF.

This chain connects TRBV7-3 to TRBJ1-1; D possibly corresponds to TRBD1 (5 bases). The CDR3 has 15 amino acids. Germline CDR1 is SGHTA and CDR2 is FQGTGA. Trimming left V 2 bases short and J 5 bases short, with 15 bases between. CDR3 sequence: CASSLLRGRRTEAFF. In nucleotides, the CDR3 is TGTGCCAGCAGCTTACTCCGGGGCCGGCGGACTGAAGCTTTCTTT.

The rearrangement links TRBV2 to TRBJ2-1; D might be TRBD2 (6 bases). Trimming took off 1 base at V and 5 bases at J, with 15 bases between the two ends. The CDR3 is 16 residues long. From germline, CDR1 is SNHLY and CDR2 FYNNEI. DNA for the CDR3: TGTGCCAGCAGTGAAGGGAGGGGCGGGAACAACAATGAGCAGTTCTTC. Translation gives CASSEGRGGNNNEQFF.

The chain joins TRBV7-2 to TRBJ2-7, with D uncertain. Germline V gene lookup returns CDR1 SGHTA and CDR2 FQGNSA. The CDR3 covers 12 residues. The V and J ends lost 6 bases and 3 bases respectively, with 9 bases between them. CDR3 region: CASRGGDYEQYF. CDR3 sequence (DNA): TGTGCCAGCAGGGGCGGAGACTACGAGCAGTACTTC.

Concerning this clone itself: The same CDR3 is also encoded by other DNA sequences in this sample. The chain uses TRBV27 and TRBJ2-7, with 11 bases fitting TRBD1. This CDR3 has 15 residues. Germline trimming cut 3 bases from V and 3 bases from J; bases unmatched to any gene: 4. Per germline, CDR1 MNHEY and CDR2 SMNVEV (reference sequence). CDR3 in amino acids: CASSLGTGGFYEQYF. For the CDR3, the DNA is TGTGCCAGCAGTTTGGGGACAGGGGGATTCTACGAGCAGTACTTC.

The rearrangement joins TRBV7-8 to TRBJ1-5, with a tentative D call TRBD1 (5 bases). The germline V and J ends were trimmed by 5 bases and 2 bases, with 16 bases remaining between them. CDR1 and CDR2 from the germline V gene are SGHVS and FQNEAQ. The CDR3 length is 16 residues. The CDR3 sequence: CASSPGPRGGNQPQHF. The CDR3 region has the DNA TGTGCCAGCAGCCCGGGGCCGCGGGGCGGCAATCAGCCCCAGCATTTT.

This clone has more than one count but fewer than ten. The sample contains more than one DNA sequence encoding this CDR3. This sequence joins TRBV29-1 and TRBJ1-1, with TRBD1 matching over 8 bases. The V and J ends lost 6 bases and 11 bases, in that order; junction bases with no gene match: 5. This CDR3 contains 10 residues. Per germline, CDR1 SQVTM and CDR2 ANQGSEA. The CDR3 protein is CSVGGQGAFF. Written as DNA, the CDR3 is TGCAGCGTCGGAGGACAGGGCGCTTTCTTT.

The chain carries TRBV27 and TRBJ1-2, with 9 bases that match TRBD1. CDR3 size: 16 residues. The V and J ends lost 5 bases and 4 bases, in that order; junction bases with no gene match: 11. Per the germline V gene, CDR1 is MNHEY and CDR2 is SMNVEV (reference sequence). Written as DNA, the CDR3 is TGTGCCAGCAGTCCGGACAGGGGCCAGCTTTTCTATGGCTACACCTTC. This gives the protein CASSPDRGQLFYGYTF.

J is TRBJ1-5 and V is TRBV6-1; D is unresolved. The V end lost 4 bases, the J end lost 0 bases, and 10 bases lay between the germline ends. The CDR3 totals 15 residues. Germline V CDR1 and CDR2: MNHNS, SASEGT. The CDR3 here is CASSAAEHSNQPQHF. Written as DNA, the CDR3 is TGTGCCAGCAGTGCCGCTGAACATAGCAATCAGCCCCAGCATTTT.

This clone has a single count. The rearrangement links TRBV27 to TRBJ2-1, with 10 bases lining up with TRBD2. V trimming: 4 bases; J trimming: 2 bases; junction bases outside the gene matches: 5. Germline CDR1 reads MNHEY; CDR2 reads SMNVEV (reference sequence). This CDR3 has 16 residues. CDR3 protein: CASSSPAGGPYNEQFF. The CDR3 bases are TGTGCCAGCAGTTCCCCAGCGGGAGGGCCCTACAATGAGCAGTTCTTC.

The rearrangement links TRBV28 to TRBJ2-7, with D perhaps TRBD1 (6 bases). Trimming stripped 6 bases from V and 6 bases from J, with 15 bases between. Germline V CDR1 and CDR2: MDHEN, SYDVKM. This CDR3 comprises 13 residues. Here the CDR3 DNA reads TGTGCCAGCAGCTACAGGGAAATGGTCGAGCAGTACTTC. This sequence encodes CASSYREMVEQYF.

The chain joins TRBV28 to TRBJ1-2, with a tentative D call TRBD1 (6 bases). Deletions cut 4 bases from V and 4 bases from J, with 19 bases between. The CDR3 consists of 16 residues. CDR1 and CDR2 from the germline V gene are MDHEN and SYDVKM. The CDR3 DNA sequence: TGTGCCAGCAGTTCTCAATACTTGGACAGATTCTATGGCTACACCTTC. Translated, it gives CASSSQYLDRFYGYTF.

In DNA form, the CDR3 reads TGCGCCAGCAGCACGGTACTAGGATCAGATACGCAGTATTTT. It yields the protein CASSTVLGSDTQYF. The J gene is TRBJ2-3, the V gene TRBV4-1, with D possibly TRBD2 on 5 matching bases. CDR3 size: 14 residues. Looked up from germline, CDR1 is MGHRA and CDR2 is YSYEKL. V was trimmed by 5 bases and J by 4 bases, leaving 13 bases between them.

The V call is TRBV4-2, the J call TRBJ2-7, with D perhaps TRBD1 (6 bases). There are 12 residues in the CDR3. CDR1 and CDR2 (germline): LGHNA, YNFKEQ. The V gene lost 4 bases and the J gene lost 6 bases, with 10 bases spanning the gap. In DNA form, the CDR3 reads TGTGCCAGCAGCCCAACAGGGCTCGAGCAGTACTTC. This encodes CASSPTGLEQYF.